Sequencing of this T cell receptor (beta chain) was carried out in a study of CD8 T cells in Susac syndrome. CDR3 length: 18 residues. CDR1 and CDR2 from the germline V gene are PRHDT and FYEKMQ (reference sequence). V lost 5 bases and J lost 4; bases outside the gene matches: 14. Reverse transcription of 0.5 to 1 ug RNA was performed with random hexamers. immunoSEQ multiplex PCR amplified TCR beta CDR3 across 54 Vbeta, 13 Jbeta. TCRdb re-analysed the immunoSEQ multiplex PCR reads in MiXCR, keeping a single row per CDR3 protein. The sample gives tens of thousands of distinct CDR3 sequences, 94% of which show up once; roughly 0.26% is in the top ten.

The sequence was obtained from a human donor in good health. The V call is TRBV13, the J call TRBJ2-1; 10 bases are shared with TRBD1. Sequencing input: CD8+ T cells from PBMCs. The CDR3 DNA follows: TGTGCCAGCAGCCCGGGGAGGACGGGACAGGGGTGGTACAATGAGCAGTTCTTC. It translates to CASSPGRTGQGWYNEQFF.